The 30 T cell receptor beta chains given below trace back to one sample, sequenced in a study of cytomegalovirus exposure and HLA in healthy donors. Both 60 Vbeta primers and 13 Jbeta primers went into the PCR. The repertoire was sequenced with immunoSEQ multiplex PCR; TCRdb's copy has only in-frame clones and lacks some. The top ten clones hold around 0.21% of a sample with over 150,000 clones, over 75% of them seen once. Material: PBMCs. These receptors were obtained from a girl under three years old in good health and CMV-seronegative.

This chain uses TRBV5-5 with TRBJ1-5, with D perhaps TRBD1 (5 bases). The V gene lost 4 bases and the J gene lost 6 bases, with 20 bases spanning the gap. The CDR3 length is 16 residues. Germline lookup yields CDR1 SGHKS and CDR2 YYEKEE (reference sequence). CDR3 region: CASSPFRLGGGQPQHF. Here the CDR3 DNA reads TGTGCCAGCAGCCCGTTCAGGTTGGGGGGAGGTCAGCCCCAGCATTTT.

The chain is built from TRBV5-8 and TRBJ1-6, with 8 bases identical to TRBD1. CDR3 length equals 14 residues. Trimming took 9 bases from V and 11 from J; bases not matched to a gene: 13. Germline lookup yields CDR1 SGHTS and CDR2 YDEGEE. DNA for the CDR3: TGTGCCACGAAGGACAGGGCGGGGAAGGCACCCCTCCACTTT. Protein sequence: CATKDRAGKAPLHF.

The chain couples TRBV5-4 to TRBJ1-5; unclear D gene. CDR1 SGHNT and CDR2 YYREEE come from the germline V gene (reference sequence). CDR3 length: 13 residues. Trimming left V 1 base short and J 7 bases short, with 9 bases between. The CDR3 is CASSLNGYQPQHF. The CDR3 DNA is TGTGCCAGCAGCTTGAACGGGTACCAGCCCCAGCATTTT. Complete variable domain (other parts from reference TRBV5-4 and TRBJ1-5): ETGVTQSPTHLIKTRGQQVTLRCSSQSGHNTVSWYQQALGQGPQFIFQYYREEENGRGNFPPRFSGLQFPNYSSELNVNALELDDSALYLCASSLNGYQPQHFGDGTRLSIL.

The CDR3 DNA is TGCGCCAGCAGTCAAGGGGGGCGGGAGCCGAGGTTTAGTGGCTACACCTTC. It translates to CASSQGGREPRFSGYTF. V and J are TRBV23-1 and TRBJ1-2; possibly TRBD1 for D (6 bases). TRBV23-1 is placed among ORFs of uncertain function. V gave up 2 bases and J gave up 7 bases, with 23 bases separating them. The CDR3 is 17 residues long.

V and J are TRBV6-6 and TRBJ2-1; 9 bases fit TRBD2. V shed 2 bases and J 3 bases; nucleotides not matched to a gene: 2. This CDR3 region has 15 residues. Germline assignment: CDR1 MNHNY and CDR2 SVGAGI (reference sequence). The CDR3 nucleotides read TGTGCCAGCAGTTACGGCGGGGGGGACTACAATGAGCAGTTCTTC. As protein: CASSYGGGDYNEQFF.

Comments on this clone: A junction boundary mismatches the germline segment, possibly from a read error. The chain recombines TRBV7-3 with TRBJ2-7; 7 positions match TRBD2. Germline V gives CDR1 SGHTA, CDR2 FQGTGA. The CDR3 has 15 residues. The DNA for the CDR3 is TGTGCCAGCAGCTTAGGGGCGGGAGTCACCTACGAGCAGTGCTTC. As protein: CASSLGAGVTYEQCF.

This clone showed up just a few times. The chain carries TRBV14 and TRBJ2-3; tentatively, D is TRBD1 (5 bases). The ends were cut back, 5 bases at V and 4 bases at J, with 13 bases in the middle. In germline, CDR1 is SGHDN, CDR2 FVKESK. CDR3 length equals 14 residues. The CDR3 DNA follows: TGTGCCAGCAGCTTCAGACAGTCATCAGATACGCAGTATTTT. It codes for CASSFRQSSDTQYF.

This chain connects TRBV2 to TRBJ2-1; D possibly corresponds to TRBD1 (6 bases). CDR3 length: 12 residues. Per the germline V gene, CDR1 is SNHLY and CDR2 is FYNNEI. V lost 6 bases and J lost 9, with 12 bases in between. The CDR3 coding sequence is TGTGCCAGCAGACCCAGGGGTGGTGAGCAGTTCTTC. It specifies CASRPRGGEQFF.

The CDR3 DNA is TGCGCCAGCAGCTTGGTGATAGCGGGGGGGGACGAGCAGTACTTC. It codes for CASSLVIAGGDEQYF. This chain links TRBV5-1 with TRBJ2-7; 11 positions agree with TRBD2. This CDR3 contains 15 residues. Germline CDR1 and CDR2: SGHRS and YFSETQ. The junction had 4 bases not matched to a gene; V was cut back by 0 bases and J by 5 bases.

The V gene is TRBV7-2, the J gene TRBJ2-4, with 11 nucleotides matching TRBD2. CDR1 and CDR2 (germline): SGHTA, FQGNSA. Losses at the gene ends were 1 base for V and 4 bases for J; bases not matched to a gene: 6. This CDR3 is built from 17 residues. The CDR3 nucleotides are TGTGCCAGCAGCTTAGGGAGACTAGCGGGAAGGAAAAACATTCAGTACTTC. It encodes CASSLGRLAGRKNIQYF. The whole variable domain, filled in from reference TRBV7-2 and TRBJ2-4, reads GAGVSQSPSNKVTEKGKDVELRCDPISGHTALYWYRQSLGQGLEFLIYFQGNSAPDKSGLPSDRFSAERTGGSVSTLTIQRTQQEDSAVYLCASSLGRLAGRKNIQYFGAGTRLSVL.

This chain connects TRBV4-1 to TRBJ1-3; D might be TRBD1 (5 bases). The germline V gene encodes CDR1 MGHRA and CDR2 YSYEKL. V was pared by 0 bases and J by 0 bases, with 15 bases between. This CDR3 is 18 amino acids long. The CDR3 here is CASSQDSLVGGSGNTIYF. The CDR3 coding sequence is TGCGCCAGCAGCCAAGATTCACTGGTGGGGGGCTCTGGAAACACCATATATTTT.

The genes are TRBV13 and TRBJ1-1, with 11 bases that match TRBD1. This CDR3 is 17 amino acids long. From germline, CDR1 is PRHDT and CDR2 FYEKMQ (reference sequence). After removal of 4 bases from V and 6 bases from J, the junction contained 13 bases not matched to a gene. DNA of the CDR3: TGTGCCAGCAGCTCCCACCCGGACAGGGGGCATTGGTCTGAAGCTTTCTTT. The encoded protein is CASSSHPDRGHWSEAFF.

V is TRBV9 and J is TRBJ2-3, with 12 bases aligning to TRBD2. From germline, CDR1 is SGDLS and CDR2 YYNGEE. The CDR3 has 17 residues. Trimming removed 3 bases from V and 2 bases from J; junction bases left unmatched: 7. The CDR3 here is CASSATGLAGNTDTQYF. CDR3 sequence (DNA): TGTGCCAGCAGCGCGACCGGACTAGCGGGGAACACAGATACGCAGTATTTT.

The gene calls are TRBV19 and TRBJ2-2; D is uncertain. Trimming pared 7 bases from V and 5 bases from J, leaving 14 bases between. This CDR3 is 14 amino acids long. Germline CDR1 LNHDA, CDR2 SQIVND (reference sequence). The CDR3 loop reads CASNLFFETGELFF. CDR3 DNA: TGTGCCAGTAACCTTTTTTTTGAGACCGGGGAGCTGTTTTTT.

This chain joins TRBV7-9 and TRBJ1-2; D is possibly TRBD1 (5 bases). Trimming took 5 bases from V and 10 from J, leaving 20 bases between them. Germline CDR1 reads SEHNR; CDR2 reads FQNEAQ (reference sequence). This CDR3 spans 14 amino acids. In DNA form, the CDR3 reads TGTGCCAGCAGCCCGAAGGGACTGGCTCAACTCTACACCTTC. It translates to CASSPKGLAQLYTF.

This clone occurred once. The CDR3 DNA is TGTGCCAGCAGCCTGGGTGCGGGACAGTCCTCTGGAAACACCATATATTTT. As protein: CASSLGAGQSSGNTIYF. V usage is TRBV7-2 and J usage is TRBJ1-3; 7 nucleotides match TRBD1. After removal of 5 bases from V and 0 bases from J, the junction contained 10 bases not matched to a gene. CDR3 size: 17 residues. Germline V lookup: CDR1 SGHTA, CDR2 FQGNSA.

The chain couples TRBV6-1 to TRBJ2-5; D remains unclear. CDR1 and CDR2 from the germline V gene are MNHNS and SASEGT. Trimming stripped 6 bases from V and 5 bases from J, with 19 bases between. The length of the CDR3 is 15 residues. CDR3 residues: CASSRLPAGLETQYF. The CDR3 DNA reads as TGTGCCAGCAGCCGACTTCCGGCTGGGTTGGAGACCCAGTACTTC.

The CDR3 bases are TGCAGCGTTGAAGCGGCGGGGGCCGTCTCCTACGAGCAGTACTTC. It is translated as CSVEAAGAVSYEQYF. The chain uses TRBV29-1 and TRBJ2-7, with D possibly being TRBD2 (7 bases). Germline loops: CDR1 SQVTM, CDR2 ANQGSEA. V was shortened by 1 base and J by 0 bases, with 13 bases between the two germline ends. The CDR3 length is 15 residues.

The chain employs TRBV5-1 and TRBJ2-2, with TRBD1 identical over 9 bases. CDR3 length: 15 residues. Unmatched junction bases numbered 9, after V lost 8 bases and J lost 4 bases. Germline CDR1 reads SGHRS; CDR2 reads YFSETQ. The CDR3 is CASATGTGFTGELFF. The CDR3, as DNA: TGCGCCAGTGCTACCGGGACAGGGTTCACCGGGGAGCTGTTTTTT.

The genes are TRBV11-2 and TRBJ1-2, with 8 bases lining up with TRBD1. The CDR3 extends over 14 amino acids. The germline gives CDR1 SGHAT, CDR2 FQNNGV. With 0 bases clipped from V and 3 bases from J, the junction kept 0 bases outside the gene matches. DNA of the CDR3: TGTGCCAGCAGCTTAGACAGGGGGCACTATGGCTACACCTTC. It codes for CASSLDRGHYGYTF.

The chain couples TRBV2 to TRBJ2-1; TRBD1 aligns across 9 bases. Germline CDR1 reads SNHLY; CDR2 reads FYNNEI. The CDR3 sequence is 14 residues long. V dropped 9 bases and J dropped 5; count of bases not matched to a gene: 8. The CDR3 protein is CARGGDRADNEQFF. In nucleotides, the CDR3 is TGTGCCAGAGGGGGGGACAGGGCTGACAATGAGCAGTTCTTC.

The chain links TRBV6-1 to TRBJ1-5, with TRBD1 as a possible D gene (6 bases). Looked up from germline, CDR1 is MNHNS and CDR2 is SASEGT. V was pared by 1 base and J by 4 bases, with 11 bases between. The CDR3 runs to 15 residues. CDR3 in amino acids: CASSEGGQRNQPQHF. As DNA, the CDR3 is TGTGCCAGCAGTGAAGGCGGACAGCGGAATCAGCCCCAGCATTTT.

V usage is TRBV25-1 and J usage is TRBJ2-3; 14 nucleotides agree with TRBD2. The germline V gene has CDR1 MGHDK and CDR2 SYGVNS. Germline trimming cut 3 bases from V and 2 bases from J; bases unmatched to any gene: 7. The CDR3 consists of 18 residues. The CDR3 bases are TGTGCCAGCAGTGATCCCGCGACTAGCGGGGGGGTCACAGATACGCAGTATTTT. Its protein is CASSDPATSGGVTDTQYF.

The count of this clone is one. This chain links TRBV5-6 with TRBJ2-1; 7 bases are shared with TRBD1. Unmatched junction bases numbered 6, after V lost 4 bases and J lost 5 bases. This CDR3 is built from 14 residues. Germline values: CDR1 SGHDT, CDR2 YYEEEE. The CDR3 DNA sequence: TGTGCCAGCAGCGAGGACAGGACGAACAATGAGCAGTTCTTC. It specifies CASSEDRTNNEQFF.

The rearrangement links TRBV5-6 to TRBJ2-6; D not resolved. This CDR3 contains 18 residues. Germline V gene lookup returns CDR1 SGHDT and CDR2 YYEEEE. Trimming pared 1 base from V and 1 base from J, leaving 15 bases between. The CDR3 reads CASSLITAPTSGANVLTF. The DNA for the CDR3 is TGTGCCAGCAGCTTGATAACAGCCCCTACATCTGGGGCCAACGTCCTGACTTTC.

V is TRBV7-9 and J is TRBJ2-3, with a tentative D call TRBD2 (5 bases). V gave up 2 bases and J gave up 4 bases, with 16 bases separating them. Germline loops: CDR1 SEHNR, CDR2 FQNEAQ (reference sequence). The CDR3 covers 16 residues. The CDR3 DNA is TGTGCCAGCAGCTTAACAAGAGGGAGAGGTGCAGATACGCAGTATTTT. It translates to CASSLTRGRGADTQYF. Together with reference TRBV7-9 and TRBJ2-3, the CDR3 gives the full variable domain: DTGVSQNPRHKITKRGQNVTFRCDPISEHNRLYWYRQTLGQGPEFLTYFQNEAQLEKSRLLSDRFSAERPKGSFSTLEIQRTEQGDSAMYLCASSLTRGRGADTQYFGPGTRLTVL.

This chain links TRBV5-5 with TRBJ1-5; 7 bases align to TRBD1. From germline, CDR1 is SGHKS and CDR2 YYEKEE (reference sequence). The CDR3 loop spans 15 amino acids. V shed 4 bases, J shed 4 bases, and the junction held 8 bases outside the gene matches. In nucleotides, the CDR3 is TGTGCCAGCAGCCATTTTACAGGGGCGAATCAGCCCCAGCATTTT. This translates into CASSHFTGANQPQHF.

This chain connects TRBV7-2 to TRBJ1-5; weak D call: TRBD1 (5 bases). Trimming left V 9 bases short and J 3 bases short, with 9 bases between. This CDR3 is built from 12 residues. Germline V lookup: CDR1 SGHTA, CDR2 FQGNSA. Here the CDR3 DNA reads TGTGCCAGTGGGGACTTCAATCAGCCCCAGCATTTT. Protein sequence: CASGDFNQPQHF. The variable domain in full, with the rest retrieved from reference TRBV7-2 and TRBJ1-5, is GAGVSQSPSNKVTEKGKDVELRCDPISGHTALYWYRQSLGQGLEFLIYFQGNSAPDKSGLPSDRFSAERTGGSVSTLTIQRTQQEDSAVYLCASGDFNQPQHFGDGTRLSIL.

The chain joins TRBV7-8 to TRBJ2-7, with 15 bases fitting TRBD2. The CDR3 has 16 amino acids. The germline V gene has CDR1 SGHVS and CDR2 FQNEAQ. V shed 4 bases and J 4 bases; nucleotides not matched to a gene: 5. The DNA for the CDR3 is TGTGCCAGCAGCTGGACTAGCGGGAGGGCCGGGTACGAGCAGTACTTC. This gives the protein CASSWTSGRAGYEQYF. The whole variable domain, filled in from reference TRBV7-8 and TRBJ2-7, reads GAGVSQSPRYKVAKRGQDVALRCDPISGHVSLFWYQQALGQGPEFLTYFQNEAQLDKSGLPSDRFFAERPEGSVSTLKIQRTQQEDSAVYLCASSWTSGRAGYEQYFGPGTRLTVT.

The chain carries TRBV4-1 and TRBJ2-3, with TRBD2 matching 13 bases. Losses at the gene ends were 3 bases for V and 1 base for J; bases not matched to a gene: 10. Germline lookup yields CDR1 MGHRA and CDR2 YSYEKL. The CDR3 has 19 residues. The CDR3 here is CASSHAWTSGRSRTDTQYF. The CDR3 DNA is TGCGCCAGCAGCCATGCATGGACTAGCGGGAGATCCCGCACAGATACGCAGTATTTT.